The next 13 T cell receptor beta chains were all read from a single sample in a study of vaccination and CD4 T cells after COVID-19. Regarding treatment: roughly 10-day PBMC culture with coronavirus spike peptide pools or control peptides (ViraFEST assay). Sequence data for DNA of cultured CD4+ T cells were generated by the Oncomine TCR Beta short-read assay. Each CDR3 protein is one row after TCRdb ran MiXCR on the PCR reads. This table holds about 14,000 distinct CDR3 sequences, approximately 52% found once. Antigens of these TCRs are unknown. The sequenced sample consisted of CD4+ T cells from blood, cultured in vitro. The receptors were gathered from a human donor who had recovered from COVID-19.

This clonotype has more than one count but fewer than ten. The chain combines TRBV27 with TRBJ2-3; D remains ambiguous. V lost 1 base and J lost 7, with 9 bases in between. Germline V lookup: CDR1 MNHEY, CDR2 SMNVEV (reference sequence). CDR3 size: 13 residues. The CDR3 region is CASSLWGINTQYF. The CDR3 nucleotides read TGTGCCAGCAGTTTATGGGGAATTAATACGCAGTATTTT.

The chain combines TRBV20-1 with TRBJ2-7; 8 bases are shared with TRBD1. The CDR3 has 14 amino acids. From germline, CDR1 is DFQATT and CDR2 SNEGSKA (reference sequence). Germline trimming cut 2 bases from V and 0 bases from J; bases unmatched to any gene: 3. The CDR3 loop reads CSARSGTGSYEQYF. CDR3 coding DNA: TGCAGTGCTAGATCCGGGACAGGCTCCTACGAGCAGTACTTC.

V gene TRBV7-9 combines with J gene TRBJ1-1; 12 bases agree with TRBD1. V was pared by 0 bases and J by 12 bases, with 11 bases of the junction left unmatched. The CDR3 has 16 amino acids. The germline V gene has CDR1 SEHNR and CDR2 FQNEAQ (reference sequence). CDR3 DNA sequence: TGTGCCAGCAGCTTAGCGAGGGGGACAGGGGGCTCCCGAACTTTCTTT. As protein: CASSLARGTGGSRTFF.

The CDR3 sequence: CSAKREVSYGYTF. DNA of the CDR3: TGCAGTGCTAAAAGGGAGGTTTCATATGGCTACACCTTC. The rearrangement uses TRBV20-1 and TRBJ1-2; D not certain. Germline V gene data show CDR1 as DFQATT and CDR2 as SNEGSKA (reference sequence). The V end lost 4 bases, the J end lost 5 bases, and 14 bases lay between the germline ends. The CDR3 extends over 13 amino acids.

The rearrangement uses TRBV28 and TRBJ1-2; 11 bases are shared with TRBD1. This CDR3 contains 14 residues. Losses at the gene ends were 5 bases for V and 8 bases for J; bases not matched to a gene: 7. Germline V gives CDR1 MDHEN, CDR2 SYDVKM. The CDR3 nucleotides read TGTGCCAGCAGTCCACCAGGACAGGGGGCAGGCTACACCTTC. It yields the protein CASSPPGQGAGYTF.

CDR3 protein: CAISERLAGDNEQFF. CDR3 in DNA: TGTGCCATCAGTGAGCGGCTAGCGGGAGACAATGAGCAGTTCTTC. The V and J genes are TRBV10-3 and TRBJ2-1; 10 nucleotides match TRBD2. With 2 bases clipped from V and 5 bases from J, the junction kept 3 bases outside the gene matches. This CDR3 spans 15 amino acids. Germline CDR1 ENHRY, CDR2 SYGVKD.

V usage is TRBV10-3 and J usage is TRBJ2-1; 9 bases are shared with TRBD2. This CDR3 region has 16 residues. V lost 2 bases to trimming and J lost 0 bases; unmatched junction nucleotides: 2. Germline V gene data show CDR1 as ENHRY and CDR2 as SYGVKD. This chain's CDR3 is CAISEGSGGSYNEQFF. Written as DNA, the CDR3 is TGTGCCATCAGTGAGGGTAGCGGGGGCTCCTACAATGAGCAGTTCTTC.

This chain uses TRBV14 with TRBJ1-2; D not certain. Germline CDR1 is SGHDN and CDR2 is FVKESK. V was pared by 2 bases and J by 8 bases, with 9 bases between. CDR3 length: 12 amino acids. The CDR3 DNA is TGTGCCAGCAGCCAATTTTCAGTCGGCTACACCTTC. Translation: CASSQFSVGYTF.

Sample share makes this clonotype medium-sized. This rearrangement joins TRBV2 to TRBJ1-5; D remains ambiguous. Germline V CDR1 and CDR2: SNHLY, FYNNEI. Trimming left V 4 bases short and J 2 bases short, with 6 bases between. The CDR3 spans 13 residues. Written as DNA, the CDR3 is TGTGCCAGCAGTGGGCAGCGCAATCAGCCCCAGCATTTT. As protein: CASSGQRNQPQHF.

The rearrangement uses TRBV6-2 or TRBV6-3 and TRBJ2-7; no firm D call. The V end was cut by 0 bases, the J end by 2 bases, with 14 bases between. The CDR3 runs to 16 residues. Germline CDR1 MNHEY, CDR2 SVGEGT. CDR3 residues: CASSYSKFGSPYEQYF. The CDR3 nucleotides are TGTGCCAGCAGTTACTCGAAATTTGGATCCCCCTACGAGCAGTACTTC.

This chain connects TRBV28 to TRBJ1-1; D gene unclear. Trimming removed 5 bases from V and 3 bases from J, with 19 bases in between. This CDR3 has 16 residues. CDR1 and CDR2 (germline): MDHEN, SYDVKM. The CDR3 DNA follows: TGTGCCAGCAGTCCAAACCTGCTAGGGTTCGACACTGAAGCTTTCTTT. As protein: CASSPNLLGFDTEAFF.

This clonotype showed up just a few times. The CDR3 here is CSVRVDTQYF. The CDR3 DNA reads as TGCAGTGTACGGGTAGATACGCAGTATTTT. The J gene is TRBJ2-3, the V gene TRBV29-1; D is uncertain. This CDR3 is built from 10 residues. Per the germline V gene, CDR1 is SQVTM and CDR2 is ANQGSEA.

There are a few counts of this clonotype. The J gene is TRBJ1-5, the V gene TRBV20-1; 7 nucleotides match TRBD1. The CDR3 is 16 amino acids. From germline, CDR1 is DFQATT and CDR2 SNEGSKA (reference sequence). The V segment lost 5 bases and the J segment 3 bases; nucleotides outside the gene matches: 13. CDR3 DNA: TGCAGTGCTTACGGGACAGAATACGGAAACAATCAGCCCCAGCATTTT. Translating gives CSAYGTEYGNNQPQHF.